Included here is one T cell receptor beta chain sequence, with context. Its cognate antigen is unknown. The CDR3 end is not reached by the read, which stops 3 residues before it; the germline J gene fills it in. Genomic DNA, averaging roughly 1,200 ng per sample, yielded TCR beta CDR3 via immunoSEQ. Here immunoSEQ multiplex PCR was the method, and the copy in TCRdb shows in-frame clones only, minus some. The sample has under 30,000 clones, and its top ten clones hold more than 6.5%. This entry is derived from a study of T cells in women clearing cervical HPV infection. Study details: Controls were women whose single incident HPV16 infection cleared within 12 months without precancer or cancer. Study observations and caveats: A classifier using richness and V gene abundances reached an AUC of 0.83. Associations may precede or follow infection; HPV-specific or memory T cells were not isolated.

The germline V gene has CDR1 KGHSH and CDR2 LQKENI. Trimming removed 2 bases from V and 7 bases from J; junction bases left unmatched: 9. The CDR3 is 17 residues long. The chain combines TRBV18 with TRBJ2-2; 11 nucleotides agree with TRBD2. The receptor was derived from a woman between 18 and 70 years old with a cervical HPV16 infection that either progressed to CIN3+ or cleared (not recorded which). The specimen was blood buffy coat. Partial CDR3 DNA: TGTGCCAGCTCACCAAAACCGACTAGCGGGACGGGCGGGGAG. Amino acid sequence: CASSPKPTSGTGGE. The full-length CDR3 reads as CASSPKPTSGTGGELFF.